This T cell receptor (beta chain) is drawn from a study of T-cell memory formation after mild COVID-19. This clonotype came up many times. Its target is not known. Findings and limits, study-wide: For second-wave clones that peaked at day 37, SARS-CoV-2 specificity went unverified. From day 15 to 85, contracting clones were balanced between CD4 and CD8, whereas later expanders leaned toward CD4+.

TCRdb re-called the 5' RACE reads through MiXCR, storing one row per CDR3 protein. The repertoire holds about 340,000 distinct CDR3 sequences, with over 10% as singletons. The receptor comes from a man between 18 and 35 years old who had mild COVID-19 (a few samples of this study predate the infection). Cell type and time point are not known. Sequencing used PBMCs or a T cell subset sorted from them (not recorded which).

The CDR3 DNA reads as TGCGCCAGCAGCCCGGACAGTAACACTGAAGCTTTCTTT. It is translated as CASSPDSNTEAFF. The gene calls are TRBV5-1 and TRBJ1-1, with a weak D call TRBD1 (6 bases). The CDR3 runs 13 residues. Trimming pared 4 bases from V and 2 bases from J, leaving 9 bases between. Germline V lookup: CDR1 SGHRS, CDR2 YFSETQ.